The rows below give T cell receptor beta chains drawn from one sample of a study of CXCR3-negative and CXCR3-positive naive CD8 T cells. With the 5' RACE reads reprocessed, TCRdb shows one record per CDR3 protein and no DNA. The sample totals over 100,000 distinct CDR3 sequences. The sample comprised naive CXCR3+ CD8+ T cells from blood. The receptors originated from a human donor in good health. Some clones in this sample may be carry-over from other donors' samples. CDR3s include the opening cysteine and the closing phenylalanine or tryptophan.

J | V | CDR3
TRBJ2-5 | TRBV5-6 | CASSLSGFETQYF
TRBJ2-4 | TRBV10-3 | CAISETGGTGKNIQYF
TRBJ2-1 | TRBV4-1 | CASSHLFGSDDISSYNEQFF
TRBJ2-2 | TRBV7-8 | CASSPPSSGAFPRELFF
TRBJ2-7 | TRBV7-2 | CASSSTGSRTYEQYF
TRBJ2-2 | TRBV7-9 | CASSPGVPNTGELFF
TRBJ2-7 | TRBV4-1 | CASSPSLVSEQYF
TRBJ1-2 | TRBV12-3/TRBV12-4 | CASSPPSSANYGYTF
TRBJ2-7 | TRBV4-1 | CASSQDRGSGTYEQYF
TRBJ2-7 | TRBV27 | CASSMEGLAYYEQYF
TRBJ2-5 | TRBV9 | CASSETSRTETQYF
TRBJ2-3 | TRBV19 | CASSLMTGANTQYF
TRBJ2-2 | TRBV7-3 | CASSPSAGRELFF
TRBJ2-7 | TRBV14 | CASSPRVAGVEEQYF
TRBJ1-3 | TRBV27 | CASSLRAAGPNTIYF
TRBJ2-7 | TRBV29-1 | CSARSGQSYEQYF
TRBJ1-6 | TRBV3-1 | CASSPRFTAYNSPLHF
TRBJ2-7 | TRBV13 | CASSFQGLYEQYF
TRBJ2-1 | TRBV9 | CASSGGRSATGDEQFF
TRBJ2-5 | TRBV27 | CASSLSWLASQETQYF
TRBJ2-3 | TRBV28 | CASSFRGDRPTDTQYF
TRBJ1-1 | TRBV12-3/TRBV12-4 | CASSPTGTATEAFF
TRBJ2-3 | TRBV12-3/TRBV12-4 | CASSLAGRSTDTQYF
TRBJ2-7 | TRBV29-1 | CSAGAGPYEQYF
TRBJ1-6 | TRBV23-1 | CASSQSARFIQGVKWRPLHF
TRBJ2-7 | TRBV7-6 | CASSLNGVYEQYF
TRBJ2-2 | TRBV12-3/TRBV12-4 | CASSLVGNTGELFF
TRBJ2-7 | TRBV28 | CASSSSGGALNEQYF
TRBJ2-7 | TRBV27 | CASSSPGVYEQYF